The 22 T cell receptor beta chains presented below share a single source sample, sequenced in a study of early T cells in non-severe SARS-CoV-2 infection (dated by TCRdb to 2020 to 2022). The library was generated by 5' RACE. TCRdb lists the instrument as NextSeq 500. Using fastp at Q25 and MiXCR, TCRdb reprocessed the public reads and kept productive beta chains. A single entry per CDR3 protein holds the most common genes and DNA from its merged rows. The sample contains 65,000 to 95,000 distinct CDR3 sequences, approximately 5% of them found a single time. The ten largest clones take up under 8% of the sample. Sequencing used whole blood, obtained at baseline. The receptor source for this set is an adult who was a healthcare worker with PCR-confirmed SARS-CoV-2 infection or an uninfected control (not recorded which).

There are many counts of this clonotype. The rearrangement links TRBV12-3 or TRBV12-4 to TRBJ1-5; tentatively, D is TRBD1 (6 bases). This CDR3 contains 16 residues. V was clipped by 5 bases and J by 0 bases, with 14 bases between them. The CDR3 is CASSPGTIDSNQPQHF. CDR3 coding DNA: TGTGCCAGCAGTCCTGGGACAATCGATAGCAATCAGCCCCAGCATTTT.

In this sample, this clonotype turned up many times. This rearrangement joins TRBV20-1 to TRBJ2-2; TRBD2 aligns across 9 bases. This CDR3 contains 16 residues. CDR1 is DFQATT, CDR2 SNEGSKA, per germline (reference sequence). Trimming removed 1 base from V and 4 bases from J; junction bases left unmatched: 7. CDR3 loop: CSARVGGRVSTGELFF. CDR3 in DNA: TGCAGTGCTAGAGTAGGCGGGAGGGTGAGCACCGGGGAGCTGTTTTTT.

The chain carries TRBV29-1 and TRBJ2-2; no clear D gene. This CDR3 comprises 12 residues. Trimming took 5 bases from V and 1 from J, leaving 5 bases between them. Germline assignment: CDR1 SQVTM and CDR2 ANQGSEA. This CDR3 reads CSVPWNTGELFF. The CDR3 nucleotides are TGCAGCGTTCCATGGAACACCGGGGAGCTGTTTTTT.

This clonotype was seen many times. This chain uses TRBV7-2 with TRBJ2-3, with D perhaps TRBD1 (6 bases). The CDR3 is 15 residues long. V lost 6 bases, J lost 0 bases, and 13 bases lay in between. Germline V CDR1 and CDR2: SGHTA, FQGNSA. CDR3 sequence (DNA): TGTGCCAGCAGGATGGGACACCATAGCACAGATACGCAGTATTTT. Protein sequence: CASRMGHHSTDTQYF. Based on the CDR3 plus reference TRBV7-2 and TRBJ2-3, the full variable domain is GAGVSQSPSNKVTEKGKDVELRCDPISGHTALYWYRQSLGQGLEFLIYFQGNSAPDKSGLPSDRFSAERTGGSVSTLTIQRTQQEDSAVYLCASRMGHHSTDTQYFGPGTRLTVL.

This clonotype has a count of ten or more. The chain is built from TRBV7-2 and TRBJ1-1; 9 bases align to TRBD1. Germline values: CDR1 SGHTA, CDR2 FQGNSA. This CDR3 region has 18 residues. V lost 1 base and J lost 3; bases outside the gene matches: 12. The CDR3 DNA reads TGTGCCAGCAGCTTAGTCCCGGGACAGGGTTTGGGGTACACTGAAGCTTTCTTT. Encoded protein: CASSLVPGQGLGYTEAFF.

The chain joins TRBV6-6 to TRBJ2-7; D is uncertain. V lost 5 bases and J lost 6, with 17 bases in between. The CDR3 is made up of 14 amino acids. Looked up from germline, CDR1 is MNHNY and CDR2 is SVGAGI (reference sequence). The CDR3 sequence is CASSTEYPDREQYF. CDR3 sequence (DNA): TGTGCCAGCAGTACGGAGTATCCAGATCGCGAGCAGTACTTC.

This clonotype was counted only a few times. The gene calls are TRBV27 and TRBJ2-3, with 8 bases aligning to TRBD2. Germline CDR1 is MNHEY and CDR2 is SMNVEV (reference sequence). This CDR3 is built from 16 residues. V was pared by 7 bases and J by 4 bases, with 13 bases of the junction left unmatched. CDR3 in DNA: TGTGCCAGCAAGTTGAGGCGCCTAGCGGGCGCAGATACGCAGTATTTT. Its translation: CASKLRRLAGADTQYF.

This clonotype was seen repeatedly, ten times or more. The rearrangement uses TRBV7-2 and TRBJ2-4; 10 nucleotides match TRBD2. V shed 6 bases and J 0 bases; nucleotides not matched to a gene: 5. The CDR3 consists of 16 residues. The germline V gene encodes CDR1 SGHTA and CDR2 FQGNSA. The CDR3 sequence is CASRISGRVAKNIQYF. The CDR3 bases are TGTGCCAGCAGGATAAGCGGGAGGGTAGCCAAAAACATTCAGTACTTC.

This clonotype has more than one count but fewer than ten. The CDR3 DNA sequence: TGCAGTGCTAGGAGTTTCCCAAATCAGCCCCAGCATTTT. The encoded protein is CSARSFPNQPQHF. This chain uses TRBV20-1 with TRBJ1-5; D is undetermined. Germline CDR1 DFQATT, CDR2 SNEGSKA (reference sequence). This CDR3 spans 13 amino acids. Between the trimmed V and J ends, which lost 3 bases and 4 bases, there was a span of 10 bases.

This clonotype appeared many times. This rearrangement joins TRBV10-2 to TRBJ2-1, with D hard to call. Deletions cut 10 bases from V and 2 bases from J, with 15 bases between. Germline V CDR1 and CDR2: WSHSY, SAAADI. The CDR3 length is 14 residues. The CDR3 DNA reads as TGCGCCACCCTACACGAACCGACCTACAATGAGCAGTTCTTC. This encodes CATLHEPTYNEQFF.

This clonotype was recorded a few times. This chain connects TRBV29-1 to TRBJ1-4, with D unclear. The germline gives CDR1 SQVTM, CDR2 ANQGSEA. The CDR3 sequence is 11 residues long. Trimming removed 0 bases from V and 9 bases from J, with 5 bases in between. The CDR3 reads CSVEDLQKLFF. The DNA of the CDR3 is TGCAGCGTTGAAGATCTCCAAAAACTGTTTTTT. Together with reference TRBV29-1 and TRBJ1-4, the CDR3 gives the full variable domain: SAVISQKPSRDICQRGTSLTIQCQVDSQVTMMFWYRQQPGQSLTLIATANQGSEATYESGFVIDKFPISRPNLTFSTLTVSNMSPEDSSIYLCSVEDLQKLFFGSGTQLSVL.

This clonotype appeared many times. This chain joins TRBV7-9 and TRBJ2-7, with 7 positions matching TRBD1. The CDR3 runs 16 residues. The germline V gene encodes CDR1 SEHNR and CDR2 FQNEAQ (reference sequence). V trimming: 4 bases; J trimming: 3 bases; junction bases outside the gene matches: 12. CDR3 residues: CASSYLNTRGNYEQYF. CDR3 coding DNA: TGTGCCAGCAGCTATTTAAACACCAGGGGGAACTACGAGCAGTACTTC.

This clonotype came up a few times. The chain combines TRBV10-3 with TRBJ2-1; tentatively, D is TRBD1 (5 bases). CDR3 length: 15 residues. Germline V CDR1 and CDR2: ENHRY, SYGVKD. V was clipped by 3 bases and J by 4 bases, with 13 bases between them. The CDR3 DNA reads TGTGCCATCAGTGATCCCCTCGGACATTACAATGAGCAGTTCTTC. The encoded protein is CAISDPLGHYNEQFF.

This clonotype was seen many times. This rearrangement joins TRBV20-1 to TRBJ2-1, with TRBD2 matching over 12 bases. Germline lookup yields CDR1 DFQATT and CDR2 SNEGSKA (reference sequence). The CDR3 loop spans 15 amino acids. With V trimmed by 5 bases and J by 3 bases, 5 bases remained unmatched. CDR3 protein: CSARTSGRNYNEQFF. CDR3 bases: TGCAGTGCTCGAACTAGCGGGAGGAACTACAATGAGCAGTTCTTC.

This clonotype occurred many times. The chain recombines TRBV20-1 with TRBJ2-1; 7 bases fit TRBD2. CDR3 length: 15 residues. The V segment lost 6 bases and the J segment 8 bases; nucleotides outside the gene matches: 16. Germline V gene data show CDR1 as DFQATT and CDR2 as SNEGSKA (reference sequence). CDR3 nucleotide sequence: TGCAGTGCAACCTCCCCGCGGGAGAGCTGGGATGAGCAGTTCTTC. Protein sequence: CSATSPRESWDEQFF.

This clonotype was counted ten times or more. The genes are TRBV12-3 or TRBV12-4 and TRBJ2-7, with 7 nucleotides matching TRBD1. The CDR3 spans 14 residues. Germline trimming cut 3 bases from V and 9 bases from J; bases unmatched to any gene: 11. The CDR3 loop reads CASSFQTGFLWQYF. In DNA, the CDR3 is TGTGCCAGCAGTTTCCAGACAGGGTTCCTTTGGCAGTACTTC.

This clonotype was seen at least ten times. The chain carries TRBV10-1 and TRBJ2-1, with D perhaps TRBD2 (5 bases). V dropped 3 bases and J dropped 6 bases, with 15 bases sitting between them. CDR1 is WNHNN, CDR2 SYGVQD, per germline (reference sequence). The CDR3 extends over 15 amino acids. The CDR3 sequence is CASSDPMSGLNEQFF. In nucleotides, the CDR3 is TGCGCCAGCAGTGACCCGATGAGCGGTCTCAATGAGCAGTTCTTC.

This clonotype was counted between two and nine times. The V and J genes are TRBV28 and TRBJ2-7, with no clear D. This CDR3 spans 12 amino acids. The V gene lost 1 base and the J gene lost 4 bases, with 5 bases spanning the gap. Germline V CDR1 and CDR2: MDHEN, SYDVKM. The CDR3 loop reads CASSLLEYEQYF. In DNA, the CDR3 is TGTGCCAGCAGTTTATTGGAGTACGAGCAGTACTTC. Full variable domain (rest looked up from reference TRBV28 and TRBJ2-7): DVKVTQSSRYLVKRTGEKVFLECVQDMDHENMFWYRQDPGLGLRLIYFSYDVKMKEKGDIPEGYSVSREKKERFSLILESASTNQTSMYLCASSLLEYEQYFGPGTRLTVT.

V and J are TRBV29-1 and TRBJ2-3; 10 bases fit TRBD2. The CDR3 runs 14 residues. Germline V gene sequence: CDR1 SQVTM, CDR2 ANQGSEA. J lost 4 bases, V lost 3 bases, and 4 bases had no gene match. CDR3 sequence: CSVDPSGSSDTQYF. The CDR3 DNA follows: TGCAGCGTTGATCCTAGCGGGAGTTCAGATACGCAGTATTTT.

The genes are TRBV11-2 and TRBJ1-2, with D perhaps matching TRBD1 (5 bases). The CDR3 contains 15 residues. CDR1 and CDR2 (germline): SGHAT, FQNNGV. Trimming took 3 bases from V and 7 from J, leaving 18 bases between them. CDR3 nucleotides: TGTGCCAGCAGCTTGTCTCGCGGGGGAATGGCTGGCTACACCTTC. Its protein is CASSLSRGGMAGYTF.

This sequence joins TRBV7-3 and TRBJ2-5, with D perhaps TRBD2 (6 bases). The CDR3 is 14 residues long. V was trimmed by 0 bases and J by 7 bases, leaving 12 bases between them. Per the germline V gene, CDR1 is SGHTA and CDR2 is FQGTGA. As DNA, the CDR3 is TGTGCCAGCAGCTTAACCGTGACCGGGGGGACCCAGTACTTC. Its translation: CASSLTVTGGTQYF.

This clonotype was observed a handful of times. The rearrangement joins TRBV30 to TRBJ1-2, with 8 bases fitting TRBD1. With 3 bases clipped from V and 4 bases from J, the junction kept 4 bases outside the gene matches. Germline-derived CDR1 and CDR2 are GTSNPN and SVGIG (reference sequence). CDR3 size: 13 residues. DNA for the CDR3: TGTGCCTGGAGCGACAGGGGACCCTATGGCTACACCTTC. The encoded protein is CAWSDRGPYGYTF.